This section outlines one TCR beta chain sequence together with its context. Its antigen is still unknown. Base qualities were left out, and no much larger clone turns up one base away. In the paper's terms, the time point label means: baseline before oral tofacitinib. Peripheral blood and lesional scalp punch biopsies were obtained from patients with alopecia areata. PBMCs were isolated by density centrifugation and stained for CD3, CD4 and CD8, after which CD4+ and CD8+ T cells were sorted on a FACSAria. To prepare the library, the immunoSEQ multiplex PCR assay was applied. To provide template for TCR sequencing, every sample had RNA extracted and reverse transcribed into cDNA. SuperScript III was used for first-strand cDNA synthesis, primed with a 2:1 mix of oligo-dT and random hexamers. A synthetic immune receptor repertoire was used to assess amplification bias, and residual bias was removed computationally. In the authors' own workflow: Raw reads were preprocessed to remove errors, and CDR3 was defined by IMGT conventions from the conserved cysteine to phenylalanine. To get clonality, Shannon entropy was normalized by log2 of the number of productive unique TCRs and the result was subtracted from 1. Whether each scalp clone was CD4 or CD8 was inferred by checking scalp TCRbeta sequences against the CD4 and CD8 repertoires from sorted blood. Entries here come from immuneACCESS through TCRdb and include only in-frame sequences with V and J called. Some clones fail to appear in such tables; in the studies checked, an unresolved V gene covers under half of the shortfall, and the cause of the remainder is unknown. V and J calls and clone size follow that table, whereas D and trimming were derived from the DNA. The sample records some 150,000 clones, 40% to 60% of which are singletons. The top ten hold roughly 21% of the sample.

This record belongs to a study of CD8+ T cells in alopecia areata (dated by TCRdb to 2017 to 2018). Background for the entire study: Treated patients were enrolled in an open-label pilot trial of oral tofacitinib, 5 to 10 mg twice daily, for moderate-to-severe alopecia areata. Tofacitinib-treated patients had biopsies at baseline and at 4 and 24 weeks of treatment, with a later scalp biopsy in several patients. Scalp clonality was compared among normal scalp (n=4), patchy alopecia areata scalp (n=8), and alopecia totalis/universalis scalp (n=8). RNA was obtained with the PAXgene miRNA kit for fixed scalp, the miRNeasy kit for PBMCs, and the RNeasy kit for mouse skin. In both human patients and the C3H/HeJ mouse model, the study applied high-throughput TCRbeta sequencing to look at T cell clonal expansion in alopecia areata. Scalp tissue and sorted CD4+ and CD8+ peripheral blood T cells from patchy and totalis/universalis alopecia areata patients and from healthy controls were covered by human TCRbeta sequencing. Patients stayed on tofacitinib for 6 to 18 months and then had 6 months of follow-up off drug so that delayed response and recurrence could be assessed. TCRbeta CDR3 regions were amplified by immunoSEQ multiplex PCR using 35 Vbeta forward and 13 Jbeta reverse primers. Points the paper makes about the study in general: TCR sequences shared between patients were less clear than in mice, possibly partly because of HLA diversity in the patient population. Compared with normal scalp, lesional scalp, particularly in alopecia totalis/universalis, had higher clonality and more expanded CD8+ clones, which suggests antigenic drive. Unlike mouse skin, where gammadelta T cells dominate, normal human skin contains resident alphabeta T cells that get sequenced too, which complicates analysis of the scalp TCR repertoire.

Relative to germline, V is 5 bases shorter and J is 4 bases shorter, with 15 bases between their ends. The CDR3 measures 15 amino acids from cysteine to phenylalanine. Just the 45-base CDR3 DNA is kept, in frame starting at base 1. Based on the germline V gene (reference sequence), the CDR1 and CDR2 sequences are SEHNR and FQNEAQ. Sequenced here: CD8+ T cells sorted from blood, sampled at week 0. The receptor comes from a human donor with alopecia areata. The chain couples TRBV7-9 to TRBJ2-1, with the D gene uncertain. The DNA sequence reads TGTGCCAGCAGCCCTCCGGCTACCCTATACAATGAGCAGTTCTTC. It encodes CASSPPATLYNEQFF.